This TCR beta chain derives from a study of STAT5B mutations in CD4+ large granular lymphocyte leukemia. Study conclusions and caveats: Data were not HLA-matched across samples. Patient CD4-sorted repertoires stayed more clonal than healthy ones after leukemic-clone removal.

Comments on this clone: The antigen is not known.

This table comes from immunoSEQ multiplex PCR, and its TCRdb copy is limited to in-frame clones, with some not included. This table holds 30,000 to 35,000 clones, roughly 81% found once. The CDR3 consists of 16 residues. CDR1 is SGDLS, CDR2 YYNGEE, per germline. V gave up 0 bases and J gave up 6 bases; unmatched junction bases: 5. Sequencing was carried out using CD4+ T cells from blood buffy coats. V and J are TRBV9 and TRBJ1-4, with 10 nucleotides matching TRBD1. The sequence was obtained from a human donor in good health. The CDR3 DNA reads as TGTGCCAGCAGCGTAGGGGAGGGGACAGGGGATGAAAAACTGTTTTTT. Protein sequence: CASSVGEGTGDEKLFF.